This is a list of T cell receptor beta chains from one sample in a study of T cells in localized non-small cell lung cancer. Sequencing used immunoSEQ multiplex PCR; TCRdb keeps in-frame clones, though not all of them. The table lists a few thousand clones, around 20% of them singletons. The sequenced sample was lung tumor tissue, obtained before any cancer treatment. Receptors were obtained from a man aged 40-75 years with stage I lung adenocarcinoma. CDR3s include the opening cysteine and the closing phenylalanine or tryptophan. Each record gives: D gene, clone size, J gene, V gene, CDR3 protein, CDR3 DNA. A D gene is named only where the DNA matches it firmly. Expanded clones are given a class, and other clones once, few, many or no size at all.

>.|few|TRBJ2-3|TRBV4-1
CASSQARNTDTQYF
TGCGCCAGCAGCCAAGCCAGGAACACAGATACGCAGTATTTT
>TRBD2|.|TRBJ2-3|TRBV19
CASSIMLAGGPTDTQYF
TGTGCCAGTAGTATAATGCTAGCGGGAGGGCCGACAGATACGCAGTATTTT
>.|few|TRBJ1-3|TRBV11-3
CASSLGRSSGNTIYF
TGTGCCAGCAGCCTGGGTAGGAGCTCTGGAAACACCATATATTTT
>TRBD1|medium-sized|TRBJ1-2|TRBV11-3
CASSLGGYGTGLLRLYGYTF
TGTGCCAGCAGCTTGGGGGGCTACGGGACAGGGTTGCTCCGGCTCTATGGCTACACCTTC
>.|.|TRBJ2-1|TRBV7-2
CASSLARDNEQFF
TGTGCCAGCAGCTTAGCACGGGACAATGAGCAGTTCTTC
>TRBD1|.|TRBJ2-6|TRBV14
CASSQGQGWANVLTF
TGTGCCAGCAGCCAGGGACAGGGCTGGGCCAACGTCCTGACTTTC
>TRBD1|medium-sized|TRBJ2-6|TRBV9
CASSQTGFRSGYGANVLTF
TGTGCCAGCAGCCAGACAGGGTTCCGATCGGGGTATGGGGCCAACGTCCTGACTTTC
>TRBD1|.|TRBJ1-2|TRBV9
CASSKTGVGGYTF
TGTGCCAGCAGTAAGACAGGGGTTGGAGGCTACACCTTC
>.|medium-sized|TRBJ2-6|TRBV6-8
CASSLEGTGANVLTF
TGTGCCAGCAGTCTGGAGGGGACCGGGGCCAACGTCCTGACTTTC
>.|large|TRBJ1-2|TRBV6-8
CASSYNQGNGYTF
TGTGCCAGCAGTTACAACCAGGGTAATGGCTACACCTTC
>.|.|TRBJ2-1|TRBV30
CAWTWEQSQFF
TGTGCCTGGACATGGGAACAGTCGCAGTTCTTC
>.|many|TRBJ1-3|TRBV11-3
CASSFEVSGSSGNTIYF
TGTGCCAGCAGCTTCGAGGTTTCGGGGTCCTCTGGAAACACCATATATTTT
>.|.|TRBJ2-3|TRBV6-8
CASTPPGDTQYF
TGTGCCAGCACCCCACCGGGAGATACGCAGTATTTT
>.|medium-sized|TRBJ1-5|TRBV11-3
CASSVQGRSNQPQHF
TGTGCCAGCAGCGTCCAGGGGCGCAGCAATCAGCCCCAGCATTTT
>TRBD1|few|TRBJ2-1|TRBV11-3
CASSKGGTGGQDEQFF
TGTGCCAGCAGCAAAGGGGGGACAGGGGGTCAGGATGAGCAGTTCTTC
>.|.|TRBJ2-3|TRBV28
CASSLRRFTDTQYF
TGTGCCAGCAGCTTGAGACGATTCACAGATACGCAGTATTTT
>.|.|TRBJ2-3|TRBV5-1
CASSFTLLGFGTDTQYF
TGCGCCAGCAGCTTTACCCTGTTAGGGTTCGGCACAGATACGCAGTATTTT
>TRBD2|few|TRBJ2-7|TRBV15
CATSRDMTSGRPYEQYF
TGTGCCACCAGCAGAGATATGACTAGCGGGAGACCCTACGAGCAGTACTTC
>.|medium-sized|TRBJ2-7|TRBV10-3
CAISEGTPYEQYF
TGTGCCATCAGTGAGGGGACTCCCTACGAGCAGTACTTC
>.|.|TRBJ1-1|TRBV28
CASSFPAYRDTEAFF
TGTGCCAGCAGTTTCCCCGCTTACCGGGACACTGAAGCTTTCTTT
>TRBD1|.|TRBJ1-5|TRBV9
CASSEATGGWEPQHF
TGTGCCAGCAGTGAAGCGACAGGGGGCTGGGAGCCCCAGCATTTT
>TRBD2|few|TRBJ2-3|TRBV6-1
CASSEARGSGTDTQYF
TGTGCCAGCAGTGAAGCGCGGGGGAGTGGCACAGATACGCAGTATTTT
>.|.|TRBJ2-5|TRBV10-3
CAISESIGETQYF
TGTGCCATCAGTGAGTCTATAGGGGAGACCCAGTACTTC
>.|.|TRBJ1-4|TRBV30
CAWSVGEKLFF
TGTGCCTGGAGTGTAGGGGAAAAACTGTTTTTT
>TRBD1|.|TRBJ1-5|TRBV11-3
CASSPAKDRGESNQPQHF
TGTGCCAGCAGCCCCGCCAAGGACAGGGGAGAGAGCAATCAGCCCCAGCATTTT
>TRBD2|.|TRBJ2-1|TRBV9
CASSAGLVLSYNEQFF
TGTGCCAGCAGCGCGGGACTAGTTCTATCCTACAATGAGCAGTTCTTC
>.|few|TRBJ2-1|TRBV10-3
CASRGETSGGQFF
TGTGCCAGTAGAGGAGAGACAAGCGGCGGGCAGTTCTTC
>.|few|TRBJ2-3|TRBV11-3
CASSLRPGGTDTQYF
TGTGCCAGCAGCTTGCGGCCAGGGGGCACAGATACGCAGTATTTT
>TRBD1|.|TRBJ1-1|TRBV19
CASSFKRGQGIEAFF
TGTGCCAGTAGTTTCAAGCGGGGACAGGGGATTGAAGCTTTCTTT
>.|few|TRBJ1-1|TRBV11-3
CASSLVSSPGMNTEAFF
TGTGCCAGCAGCTTAGTAAGTTCCCCAGGGATGAACACTGAAGCTTTCTTT
>.|.|TRBJ1-3|TRBV19
CASRGTGNTIYF
TGTGCCAGTAGGGGAACTGGAAACACCATATATTTT
>.|.|TRBJ1-2|TRBV28
CASSLQVYGYTF
TGTGCCAGCAGTTTACAAGTCTATGGCTACACCTTC
>TRBD2|medium-sized|TRBJ2-1|TRBV6-8
CASSDGLAGGDEQFF
TGTGCCAGCAGTGACGGACTAGCGGGCGGGGATGAGCAGTTCTTC
>.|.|TRBJ1-5|TRBV28
CASMTGGPINQPQHF
TGTGCCAGTATGACAGGAGGTCCTATCAATCAGCCCCAGCATTTT
>.|few|TRBJ2-2|TRBV6-1
CASSEVRQGTGGELFF
TGTGCCAGCAGTGAAGTTCGTCAGGGAACGGGCGGGGAGCTGTTTTTT
>TRBD1|few|TRBJ1-6|TRBV11-3
CASSLSQGDSPLHF
TGTGCCAGCAGCTTGAGTCAGGGGGATTCACCCCTCCACTTT
>.|.|TRBJ2-6|TRBV18
CASSPKGDSNSGANVLTF
TGTGCCAGCTCACCAAAAGGGGACTCAAACTCTGGGGCCAACGTCCTGACTTTC
>.|.|TRBJ2-1|TRBV12-5
CASNLGREQFF
TGTGCCAGCAACCTAGGAAGGGAGCAGTTCTTC
>TRBD2|few|TRBJ2-2|TRBV11-3
CASSRGLAEEDGELFF
TGTGCCAGCAGCCGAGGCCTAGCGGAGGAAGACGGGGAGCTGTTTTTT
>.|medium-sized|TRBJ2-7|TRBV11-3
CASSLEAPGTYEQYF
TGTGCCAGCAGCTTGGAGGCACCCGGGACCTACGAGCAGTACTTC
>TRBD1|large|TRBJ1-3|TRBV19
CASSISGQAGNTIYF
TGTGCCAGTAGTATATCTGGACAGGCTGGAAACACCATATATTTT
>TRBD1|few|TRBJ2-7|TRBV11-1
CASSLGPNRGPSYEQYF
TGTGCCAGCAGCTTGGGGCCCAACAGGGGACCGTCCTACGAGCAGTACTTC
>.|.|TRBJ2-2|TRBV6-7
CASSRHDTGELFF
TGTGCCAGCAGTCGACACGACACCGGGGAGCTGTTTTTT
>TRBD2|.|TRBJ2-1|TRBV5-1
CASSFRAGGLGEQFF
TGCGCCAGCAGCTTTAGGGCGGGAGGTTTAGGTGAGCAGTTCTTC
>.|.|TRBJ1-3|TRBV9
CASSVAGHGNTIYF
TGTGCCAGCAGCGTAGCCGGGCATGGAAACACCATATATTTT
>TRBD1|.|TRBJ1-3|TRBV12-5
CASGDRSSGNTIYF
TGTGCTAGTGGGGACAGGAGCTCTGGAAACACCATATATTTT
>.|medium-sized|TRBJ2-3|TRBV6-1
CASSEALGSTDTQYF
TGTGCCAGCAGTGAAGCGCTGGGCAGCACAGATACGCAGTATTTT
>.|.|TRBJ1-1|TRBV7-1
CASSLQVNTEAFF
TGTGCCAGCAGCTTACAAGTGAACACTGAAGCTTTCTTT
>TRBD2|medium-sized|TRBJ2-2|TRBV11-3
CASSPLAGVLGELFF
TGTGCCAGCAGCCCATTAGCGGGAGTTCTCGGGGAGCTGTTTTTT
>TRBD2|few|TRBJ2-3|TRBV15
CATRDRLANTDTQYF
TGTGCCACCAGAGACAGACTAGCGAACACAGATACGCAGTATTTT
>.|.|TRBJ2-7|TRBV19
CASSIMTGGTYEQYF
TGTGCCAGTAGTATAATGACAGGTGGGACCTACGAGCAGTACTTC
>TRBD2|.|TRBJ2-1|TRBV25-1
CASSEYSGSGNEQFF
TGTGCCAGCAGTGAGTACAGCGGGAGTGGAAATGAGCAGTTCTTC
>TRBD1|few|TRBJ1-1|TRBV28
CASRFLQGEAFF
TGTGCCAGCAGATTCTTACAGGGGGAAGCTTTCTTT
>.|.|TRBJ2-1|TRBV11-3
CASSHRVSSYNEQFF
TGTGCCAGCAGTCATAGAGTGAGCTCCTACAATGAGCAGTTCTTC
>TRBD2|medium-sized|TRBJ2-1|TRBV11-3
CASTPGLAGGYNEQFF
TGTGCCAGCACCCCGGGACTAGCGGGAGGGTACAATGAGCAGTTCTTC